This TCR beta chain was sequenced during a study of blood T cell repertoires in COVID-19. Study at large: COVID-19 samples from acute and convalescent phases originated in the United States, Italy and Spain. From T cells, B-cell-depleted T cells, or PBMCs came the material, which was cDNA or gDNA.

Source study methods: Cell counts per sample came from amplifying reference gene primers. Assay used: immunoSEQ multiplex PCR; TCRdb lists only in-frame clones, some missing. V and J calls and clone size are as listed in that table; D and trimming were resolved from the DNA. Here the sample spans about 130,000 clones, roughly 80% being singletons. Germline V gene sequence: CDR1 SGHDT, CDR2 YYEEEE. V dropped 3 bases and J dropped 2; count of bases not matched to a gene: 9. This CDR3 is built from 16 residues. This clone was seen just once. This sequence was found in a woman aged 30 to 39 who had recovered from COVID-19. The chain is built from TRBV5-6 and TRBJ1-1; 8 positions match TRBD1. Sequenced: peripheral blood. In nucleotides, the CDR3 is TGTGCCAGCAGCTACCCTTGGGACAGGTCAAACACTGAAGCTTTCTTT. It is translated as CASSYPWDRSNTEAFF.